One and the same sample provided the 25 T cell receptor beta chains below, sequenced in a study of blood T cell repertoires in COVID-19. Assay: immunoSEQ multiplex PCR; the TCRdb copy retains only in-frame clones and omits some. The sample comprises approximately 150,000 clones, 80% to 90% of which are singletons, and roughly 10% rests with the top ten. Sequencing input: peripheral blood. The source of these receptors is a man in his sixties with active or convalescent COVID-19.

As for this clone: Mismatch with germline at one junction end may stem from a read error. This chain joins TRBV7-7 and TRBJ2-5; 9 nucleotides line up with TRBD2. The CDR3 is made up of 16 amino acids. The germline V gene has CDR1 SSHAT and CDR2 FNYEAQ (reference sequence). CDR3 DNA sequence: TGTGCTAGCAGTTTTATAGCGGGAGCCCAACAAGAGACCCAGTACTTC. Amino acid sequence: CASSFIAGAQQETQYF.

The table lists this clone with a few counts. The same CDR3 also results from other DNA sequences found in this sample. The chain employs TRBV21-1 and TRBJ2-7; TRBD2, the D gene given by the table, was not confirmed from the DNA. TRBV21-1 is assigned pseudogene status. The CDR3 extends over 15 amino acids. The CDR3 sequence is CASSPRRIRVHEQYV. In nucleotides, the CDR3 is TGTGCCAGCAGCCCCCGGAGGATAAGGGTCCACGAGCAGTACGTC.

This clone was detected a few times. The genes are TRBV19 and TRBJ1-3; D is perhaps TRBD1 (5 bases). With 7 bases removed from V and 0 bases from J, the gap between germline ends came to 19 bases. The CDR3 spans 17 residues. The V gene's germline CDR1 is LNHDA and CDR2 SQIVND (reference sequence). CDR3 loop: CASTPNKDTFSGNTIYF. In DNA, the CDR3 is TGTGCCAGTACCCCGAATAAGGACACCTTCTCTGGAAACACCATATATTTT.

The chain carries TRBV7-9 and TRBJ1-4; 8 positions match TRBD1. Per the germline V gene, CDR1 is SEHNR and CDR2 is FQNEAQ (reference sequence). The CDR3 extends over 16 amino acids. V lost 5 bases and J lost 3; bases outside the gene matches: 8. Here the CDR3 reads CASSKRQGNSNEKLFF. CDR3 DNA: TGTGCCAGCAGCAAGAGACAGGGGAATTCTAATGAAAAACTGTTTTTT.

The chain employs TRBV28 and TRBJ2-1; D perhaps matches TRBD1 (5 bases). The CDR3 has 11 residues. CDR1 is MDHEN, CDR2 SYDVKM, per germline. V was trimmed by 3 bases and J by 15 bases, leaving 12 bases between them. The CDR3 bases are TGTGCCAGCAGTTTGGGCCACACAGGGTTCTTC. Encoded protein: CASSLGHTGFF.

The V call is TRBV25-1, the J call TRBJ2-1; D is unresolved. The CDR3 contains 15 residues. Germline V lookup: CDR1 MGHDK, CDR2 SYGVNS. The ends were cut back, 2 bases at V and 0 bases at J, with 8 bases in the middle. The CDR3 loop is CASSEPWSSYNEQFF. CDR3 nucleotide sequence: TGTGCCAGCAGTGAACCGTGGAGCTCCTACAATGAGCAGTTCTTC.

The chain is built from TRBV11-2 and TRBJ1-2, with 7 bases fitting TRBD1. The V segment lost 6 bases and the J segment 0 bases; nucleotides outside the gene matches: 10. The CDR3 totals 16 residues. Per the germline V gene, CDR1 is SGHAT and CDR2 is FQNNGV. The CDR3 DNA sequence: TGTGCCAGCAGTTCTCATCGACAGGGAGCTAACTATGGCTACACCTTC. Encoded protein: CASSSHRQGANYGYTF.

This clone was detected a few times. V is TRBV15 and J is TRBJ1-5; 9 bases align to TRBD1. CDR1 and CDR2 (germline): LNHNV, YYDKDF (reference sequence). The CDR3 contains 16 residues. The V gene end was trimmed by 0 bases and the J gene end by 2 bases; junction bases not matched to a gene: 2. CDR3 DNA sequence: TGTGCCACCAGCAGAGATCGGACAGGGGGCAATCAGCCCCAGCATTTT. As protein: CATSRDRTGGNQPQHF.

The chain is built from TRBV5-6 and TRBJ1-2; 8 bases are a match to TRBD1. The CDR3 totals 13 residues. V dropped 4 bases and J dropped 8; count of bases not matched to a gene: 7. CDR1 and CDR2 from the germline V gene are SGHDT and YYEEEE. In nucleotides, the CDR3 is TGTGCCAGCAGCCACAGACAGGGGACGGGCTACACCTTC. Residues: CASSHRQGTGYTF.

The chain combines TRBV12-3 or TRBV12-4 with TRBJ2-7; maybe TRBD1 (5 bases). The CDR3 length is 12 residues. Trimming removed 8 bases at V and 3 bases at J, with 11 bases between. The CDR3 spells CASGAWLYEQYF. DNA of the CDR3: TGTGCCAGCGGGGCGTGGCTCTACGAGCAGTACTTC.

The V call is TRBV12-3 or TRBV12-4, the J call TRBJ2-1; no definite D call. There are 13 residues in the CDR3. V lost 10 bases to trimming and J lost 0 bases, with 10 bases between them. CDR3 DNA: TGTGCCAACGCGAGAAGCTCCTACAATGAGCAGTTCTTC. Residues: CANARSSYNEQFF.

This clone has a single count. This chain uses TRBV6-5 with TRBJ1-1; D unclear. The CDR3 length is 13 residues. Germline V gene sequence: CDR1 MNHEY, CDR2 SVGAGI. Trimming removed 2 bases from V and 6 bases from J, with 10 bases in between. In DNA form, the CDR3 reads TGTGCCAGCAGTTACACCGGAGAAGCTGAAGCTTTCTTT. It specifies CASSYTGEAEAFF.

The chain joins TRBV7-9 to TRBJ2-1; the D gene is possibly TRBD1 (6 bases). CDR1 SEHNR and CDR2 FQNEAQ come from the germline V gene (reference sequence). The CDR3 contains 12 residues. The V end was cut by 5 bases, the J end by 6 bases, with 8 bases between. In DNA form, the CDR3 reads TGTGCCAGCAGCCCACAGGGCAATGAGCAGTTCTTC. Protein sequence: CASSPQGNEQFF.

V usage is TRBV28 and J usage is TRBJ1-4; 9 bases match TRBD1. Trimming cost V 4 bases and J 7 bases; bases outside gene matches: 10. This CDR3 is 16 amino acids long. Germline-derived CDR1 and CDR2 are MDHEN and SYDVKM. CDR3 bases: TGTGCCAGCAGTTCATCCCCACAGGGGGCGCTTGAAAAACTGTTTTTT. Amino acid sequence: CASSSSPQGALEKLFF. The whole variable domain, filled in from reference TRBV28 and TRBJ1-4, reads DVKVTQSSRYLVKRTGEKVFLECVQDMDHENMFWYRQDPGLGLRLIYFSYDVKMKEKGDIPEGYSVSREKKERFSLILESASTNQTSMYLCASSSSPQGALEKLFFGSGTQLSVL.

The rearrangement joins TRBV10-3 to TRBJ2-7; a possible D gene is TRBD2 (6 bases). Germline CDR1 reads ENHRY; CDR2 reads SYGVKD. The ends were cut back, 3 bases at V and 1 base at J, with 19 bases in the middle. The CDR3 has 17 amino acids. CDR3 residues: CAISDRVGRKESYEQYV. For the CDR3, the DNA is TGTGCCATCAGTGATCGTGTAGGGAGGAAGGAATCCTACGAGCAGTACGTC.

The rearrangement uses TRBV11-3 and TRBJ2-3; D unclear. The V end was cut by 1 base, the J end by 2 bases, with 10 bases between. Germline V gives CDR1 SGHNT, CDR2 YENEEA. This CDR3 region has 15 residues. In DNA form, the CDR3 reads TGTGCCAGCAGCTTAGCAGACATGCACACAGATACGCAGTATTTT. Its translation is CASSLADMHTDTQYF.

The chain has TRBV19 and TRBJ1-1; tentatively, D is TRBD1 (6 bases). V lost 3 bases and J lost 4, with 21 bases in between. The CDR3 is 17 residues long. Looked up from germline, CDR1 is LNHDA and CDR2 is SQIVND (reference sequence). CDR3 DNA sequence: TGTGCCAGTAGTATTAAAGGGGGTCGGGGTAGGTTCACTGAAGCTTTCTTT. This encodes CASSIKGGRGRFTEAFF.

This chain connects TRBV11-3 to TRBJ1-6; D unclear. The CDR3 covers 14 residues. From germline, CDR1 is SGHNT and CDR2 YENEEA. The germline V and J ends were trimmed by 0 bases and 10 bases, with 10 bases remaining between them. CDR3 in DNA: TGTGCCAGCAGCTTAGATGGGAGAGGGTCACCCCTCCACTTT. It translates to CASSLDGRGSPLHF.

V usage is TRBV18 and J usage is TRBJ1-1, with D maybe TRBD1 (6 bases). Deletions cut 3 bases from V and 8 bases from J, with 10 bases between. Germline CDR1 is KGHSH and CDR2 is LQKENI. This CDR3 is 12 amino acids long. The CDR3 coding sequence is TGTGCCAGCTCACCGGACAGTGACGAAGCTTTCTTT. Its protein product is CASSPDSDEAFF.

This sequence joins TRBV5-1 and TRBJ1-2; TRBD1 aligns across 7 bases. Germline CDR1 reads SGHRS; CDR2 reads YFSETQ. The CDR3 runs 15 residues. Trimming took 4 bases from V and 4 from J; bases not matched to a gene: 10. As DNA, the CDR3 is TGCGCCAGCAGCCACGGGACAGCTGAGACCTATGGCTACACCTTC. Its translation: CASSHGTAETYGYTF.

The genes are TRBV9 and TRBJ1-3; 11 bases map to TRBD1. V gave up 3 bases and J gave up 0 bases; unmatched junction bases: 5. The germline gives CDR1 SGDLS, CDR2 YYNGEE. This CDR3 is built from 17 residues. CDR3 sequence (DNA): TGTGCCAGCAGCGCTGGGACAGGGGGTAACTCTGGAAACACCATATATTTT. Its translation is CASSAGTGGNSGNTIYF. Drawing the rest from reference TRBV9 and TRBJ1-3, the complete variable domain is DSGVTQTPKHLITATGQRVTLRCSPRSGDLSVYWYQQSLDQGLQFLIQYYNGEERAKGNILERFSAQQFPDLHSELNLSSLELGDSALYFCASSAGTGGNSGNTIYFGEGSWLTVV.

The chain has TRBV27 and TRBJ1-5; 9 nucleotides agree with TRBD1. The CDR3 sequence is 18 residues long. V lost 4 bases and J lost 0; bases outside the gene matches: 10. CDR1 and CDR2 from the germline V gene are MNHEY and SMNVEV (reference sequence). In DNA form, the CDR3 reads TGTGCCAGCAGTTCTACCACAGGGGGCGGTTATAGCAATCAGCCCCAGCATTTT. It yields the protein CASSSTTGGGYSNQPQHF.

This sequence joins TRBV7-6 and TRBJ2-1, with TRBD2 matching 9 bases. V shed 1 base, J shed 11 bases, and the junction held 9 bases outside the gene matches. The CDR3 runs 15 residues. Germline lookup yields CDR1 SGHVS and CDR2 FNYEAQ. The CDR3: CASSLDGSSGTQQFF. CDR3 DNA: TGTGCCAGCAGCTTAGACGGGTCTAGCGGGACCCAGCAGTTCTTC.

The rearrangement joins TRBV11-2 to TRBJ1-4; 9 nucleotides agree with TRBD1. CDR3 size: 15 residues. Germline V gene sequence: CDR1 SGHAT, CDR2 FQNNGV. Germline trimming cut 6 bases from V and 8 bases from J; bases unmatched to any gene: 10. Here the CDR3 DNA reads TGTGCCAGCAGGACAACACAGGGGGCTTCGGAAAAACTGTTTTTT. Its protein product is CASRTTQGASEKLFF.

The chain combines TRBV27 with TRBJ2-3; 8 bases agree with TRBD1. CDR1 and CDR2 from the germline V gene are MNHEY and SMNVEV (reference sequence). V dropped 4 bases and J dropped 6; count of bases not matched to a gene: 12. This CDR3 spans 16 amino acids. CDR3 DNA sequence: TGTGCCAGCAGTTGGGCCCCCGGGACAGGCTTTGATACGCAGTATTTT. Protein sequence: CASSWAPGTGFDTQYF.